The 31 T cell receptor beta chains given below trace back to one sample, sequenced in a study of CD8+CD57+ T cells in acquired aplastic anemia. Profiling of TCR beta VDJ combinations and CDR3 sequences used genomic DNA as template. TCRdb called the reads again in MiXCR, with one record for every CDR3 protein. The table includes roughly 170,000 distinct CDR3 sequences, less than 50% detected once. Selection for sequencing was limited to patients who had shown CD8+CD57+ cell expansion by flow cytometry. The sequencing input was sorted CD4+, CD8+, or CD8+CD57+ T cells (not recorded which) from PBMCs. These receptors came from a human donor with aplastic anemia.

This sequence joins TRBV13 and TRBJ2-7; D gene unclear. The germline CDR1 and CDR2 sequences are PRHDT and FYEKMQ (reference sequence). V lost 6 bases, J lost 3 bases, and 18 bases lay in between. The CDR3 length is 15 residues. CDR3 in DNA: TGTGCCAGCAGTCCCAACCCCGTAGCCCACTACGAGCAGTACTTC. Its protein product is CASSPNPVAHYEQYF.

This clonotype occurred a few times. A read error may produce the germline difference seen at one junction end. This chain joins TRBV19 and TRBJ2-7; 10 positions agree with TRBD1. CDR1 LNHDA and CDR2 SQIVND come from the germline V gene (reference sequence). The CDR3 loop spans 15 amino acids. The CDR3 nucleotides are TGCAGCGTCGACCCGGGACAGGGGCAAGTCTACGAGCAGTACTTC. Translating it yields CSVDPGQGQVYEQYF. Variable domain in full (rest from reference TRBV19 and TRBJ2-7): DGGITQSPKYLFRKEGQNVTLSCEQNLNHDAMYWYRQDPGQGLRLIYYSQIVNDFQKGDIAEGYSVSREKKESFPLTVTSAQKNPTAFYLCSVDPGQGQVYEQYFGPGTRLTVT.

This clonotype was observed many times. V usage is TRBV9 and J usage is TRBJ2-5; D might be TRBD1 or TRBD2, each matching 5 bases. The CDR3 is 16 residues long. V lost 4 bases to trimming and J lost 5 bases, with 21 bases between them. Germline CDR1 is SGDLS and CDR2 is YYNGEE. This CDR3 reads CASSPQVGGIGETQYF. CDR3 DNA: TGTGCCAGCAGCCCTCAGGTTGGGGGAATAGGGGAGACCCAGTACTTC.

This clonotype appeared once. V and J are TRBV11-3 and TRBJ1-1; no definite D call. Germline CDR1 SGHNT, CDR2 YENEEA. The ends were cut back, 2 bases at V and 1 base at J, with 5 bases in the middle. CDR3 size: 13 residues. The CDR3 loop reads CASSLIANTEAFF. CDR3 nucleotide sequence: TGTGCCAGCAGCTTAATAGCGAACACTGAAGCTTTCTTT.

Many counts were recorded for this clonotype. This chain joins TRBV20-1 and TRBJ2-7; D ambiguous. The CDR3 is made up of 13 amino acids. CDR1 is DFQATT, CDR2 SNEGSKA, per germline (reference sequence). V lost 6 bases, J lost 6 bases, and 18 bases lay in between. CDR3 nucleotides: TGCAGTGCCTCGGAGATACCTGGTATCGAGCAGTACTTC. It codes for CSASEIPGIEQYF.

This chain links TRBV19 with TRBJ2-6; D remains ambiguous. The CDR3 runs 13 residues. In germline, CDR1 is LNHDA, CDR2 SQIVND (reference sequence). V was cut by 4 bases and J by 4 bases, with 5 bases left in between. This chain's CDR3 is CASSTTGANVLTF. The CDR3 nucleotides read TGTGCCAGTAGTACGACAGGGGCCAACGTCCTGACTTTC.

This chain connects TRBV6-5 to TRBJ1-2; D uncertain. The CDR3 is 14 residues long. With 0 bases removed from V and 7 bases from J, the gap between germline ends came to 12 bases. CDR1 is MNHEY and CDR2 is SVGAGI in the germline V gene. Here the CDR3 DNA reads TGTGCCAGCAGTTACTCGATCGGTAGCCGTGGCTACACCTTC. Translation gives CASSYSIGSRGYTF.

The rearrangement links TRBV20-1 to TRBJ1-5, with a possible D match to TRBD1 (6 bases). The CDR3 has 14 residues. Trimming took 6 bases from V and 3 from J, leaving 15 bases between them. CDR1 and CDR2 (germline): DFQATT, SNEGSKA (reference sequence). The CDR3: CSARMGQHNQPQHF. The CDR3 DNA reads TGCAGTGCACGTATGGGACAACACAATCAGCCCCAGCATTTT.

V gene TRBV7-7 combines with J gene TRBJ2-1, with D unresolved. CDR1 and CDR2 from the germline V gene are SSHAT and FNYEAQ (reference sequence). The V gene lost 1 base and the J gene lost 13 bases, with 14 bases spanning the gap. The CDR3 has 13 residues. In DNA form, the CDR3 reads TGTGCCAGCAGCTTAGATTCGTTTGAGAGACAGTTCTTC. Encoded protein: CASSLDSFERQFF.

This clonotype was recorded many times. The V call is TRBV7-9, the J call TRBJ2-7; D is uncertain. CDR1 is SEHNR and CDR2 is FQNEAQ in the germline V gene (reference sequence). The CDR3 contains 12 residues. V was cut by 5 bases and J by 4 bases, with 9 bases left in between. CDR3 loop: CASSATMYEQYF. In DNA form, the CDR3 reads TGTGCCAGCAGCGCCACCATGTACGAGCAGTACTTC.

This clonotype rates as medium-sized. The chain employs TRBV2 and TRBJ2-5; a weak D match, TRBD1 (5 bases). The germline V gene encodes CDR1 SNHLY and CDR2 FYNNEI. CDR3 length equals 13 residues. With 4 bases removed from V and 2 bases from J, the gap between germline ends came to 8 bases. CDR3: CASSVRQQETQYF. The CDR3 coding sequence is TGTGCCAGCAGTGTCCGACAGCAAGAGACCCAGTACTTC.

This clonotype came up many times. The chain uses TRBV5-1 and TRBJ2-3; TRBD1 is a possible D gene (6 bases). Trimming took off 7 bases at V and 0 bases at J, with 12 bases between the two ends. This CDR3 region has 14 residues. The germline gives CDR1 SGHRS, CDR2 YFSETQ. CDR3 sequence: CASDPGQSTDTQYF. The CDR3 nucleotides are TGCGCCAGCGATCCGGGACAAAGCACAGATACGCAGTATTTT.

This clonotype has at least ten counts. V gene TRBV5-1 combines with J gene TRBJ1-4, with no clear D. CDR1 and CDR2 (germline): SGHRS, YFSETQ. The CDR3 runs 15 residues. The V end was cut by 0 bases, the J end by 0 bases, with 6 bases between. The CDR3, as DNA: TGCGCCAGCAGCTTGGACGGAGCAACTAATGAAAAACTGTTTTTT. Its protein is CASSLDGATNEKLFF.

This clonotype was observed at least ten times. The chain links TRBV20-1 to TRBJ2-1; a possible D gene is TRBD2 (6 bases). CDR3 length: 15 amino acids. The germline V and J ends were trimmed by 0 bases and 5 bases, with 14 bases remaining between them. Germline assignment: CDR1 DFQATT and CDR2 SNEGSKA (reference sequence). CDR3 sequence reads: CSARDGGSFNNEQFF. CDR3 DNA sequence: TGCAGTGCTAGAGATGGAGGGAGCTTTAACAATGAGCAGTTCTTC.

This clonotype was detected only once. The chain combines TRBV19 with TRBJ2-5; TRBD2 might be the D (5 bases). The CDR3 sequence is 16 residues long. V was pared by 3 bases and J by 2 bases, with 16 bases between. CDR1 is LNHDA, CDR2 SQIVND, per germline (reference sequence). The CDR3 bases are TGTGCCAGTAGTATCTCCCCGGGTAGCGAGCAAGAGACCCAGTACTTC. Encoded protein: CASSISPGSEQETQYF.

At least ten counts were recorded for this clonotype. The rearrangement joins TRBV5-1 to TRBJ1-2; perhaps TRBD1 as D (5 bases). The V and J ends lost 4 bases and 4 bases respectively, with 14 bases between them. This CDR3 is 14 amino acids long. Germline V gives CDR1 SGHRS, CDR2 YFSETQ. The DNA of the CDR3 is TGCGCCAGCAGCCTATTTCAGGGAACCTATGGCTACACCTTC. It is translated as CASSLFQGTYGYTF.

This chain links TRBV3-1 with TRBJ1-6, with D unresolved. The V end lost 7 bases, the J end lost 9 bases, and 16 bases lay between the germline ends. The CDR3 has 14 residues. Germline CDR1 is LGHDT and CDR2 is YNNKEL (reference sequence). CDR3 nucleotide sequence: TGTGCCAGCAAGGAGGAAGCCTTCGGTTCACCCCTCCACTTT. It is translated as CASKEEAFGSPLHF.

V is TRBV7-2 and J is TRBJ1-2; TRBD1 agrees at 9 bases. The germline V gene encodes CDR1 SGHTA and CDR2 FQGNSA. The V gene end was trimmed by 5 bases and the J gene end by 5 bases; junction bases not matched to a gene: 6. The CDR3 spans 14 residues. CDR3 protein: CASSPSGTGYGYTF. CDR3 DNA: TGTGCCAGCAGCCCTTCCGGGACAGGGTATGGCTACACCTTC.

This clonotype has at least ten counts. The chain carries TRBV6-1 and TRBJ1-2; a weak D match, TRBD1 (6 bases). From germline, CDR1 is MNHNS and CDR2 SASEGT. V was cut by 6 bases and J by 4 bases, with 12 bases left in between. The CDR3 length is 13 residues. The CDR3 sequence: CASSNREGYGYTF. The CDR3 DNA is TGTGCCAGCAGCAACAGGGAAGGCTATGGCTACACCTTC.

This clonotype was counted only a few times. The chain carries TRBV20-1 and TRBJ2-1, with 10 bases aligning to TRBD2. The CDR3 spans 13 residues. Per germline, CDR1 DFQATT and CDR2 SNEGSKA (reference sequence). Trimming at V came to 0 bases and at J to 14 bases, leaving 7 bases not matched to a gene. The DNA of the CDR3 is TGCAGTGCTAGAGATCCTAGCGGGAGTGAAGAGTTCTTC. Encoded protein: CSARDPSGSEEFF.

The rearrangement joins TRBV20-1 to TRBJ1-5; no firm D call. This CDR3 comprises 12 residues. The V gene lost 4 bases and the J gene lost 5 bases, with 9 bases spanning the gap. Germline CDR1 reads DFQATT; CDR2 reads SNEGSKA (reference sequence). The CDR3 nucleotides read TGCAGTGCTAAGACTGAGGATCAGCCCCAGCATTTT. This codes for CSAKTEDQPQHF.

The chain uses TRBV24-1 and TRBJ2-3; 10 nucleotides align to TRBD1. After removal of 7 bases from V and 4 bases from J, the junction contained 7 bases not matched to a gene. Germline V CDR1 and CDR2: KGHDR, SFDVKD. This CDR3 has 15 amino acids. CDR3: CATRGQGVGSDTQYF. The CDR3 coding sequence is TGTGCCACCAGAGGACAGGGGGTTGGTTCAGATACGCAGTATTTT.

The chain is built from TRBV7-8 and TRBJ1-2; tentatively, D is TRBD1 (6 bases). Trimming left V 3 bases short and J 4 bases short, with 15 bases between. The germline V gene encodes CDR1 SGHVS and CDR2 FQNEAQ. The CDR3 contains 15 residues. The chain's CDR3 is CASSLGRGTTYGYTF. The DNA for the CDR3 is TGTGCCAGCAGCTTGGGCAGGGGAACAACCTATGGCTACACCTTC.

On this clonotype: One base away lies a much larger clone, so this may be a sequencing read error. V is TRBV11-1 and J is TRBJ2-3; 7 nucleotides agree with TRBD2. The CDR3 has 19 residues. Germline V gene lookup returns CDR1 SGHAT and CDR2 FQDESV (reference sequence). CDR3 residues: CDSSFRTSGVMTSTDTQYF. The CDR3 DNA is TGTGACAGCAGCTTCCGTACGAGCGGGGTGATGACTAGCACAGATACGCAGTATTTT.

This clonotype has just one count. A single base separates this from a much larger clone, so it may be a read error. In nucleotides, the CDR3 is TGTGCCAGCAGCCCCCTAGCGGGGGGGCTAGGAGAGCAGCTCTTC. Amino acid sequence: CASSPLAGGLGEQLF. J is TRBJ2-1 and V is TRBV7-3; TRBD2 matches 12 bases. The V gene's germline CDR1 is SGHTA and CDR2 FQGTGA. The CDR3 length is 15 residues.

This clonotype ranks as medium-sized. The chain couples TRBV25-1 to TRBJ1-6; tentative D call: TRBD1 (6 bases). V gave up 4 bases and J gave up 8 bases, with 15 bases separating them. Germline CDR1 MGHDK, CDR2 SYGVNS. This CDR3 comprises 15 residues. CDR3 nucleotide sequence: TGTGCCAGCAGTGCTTATATCGGACAGCATTCACCCCTCCACTTT. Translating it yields CASSAYIGQHSPLHF.

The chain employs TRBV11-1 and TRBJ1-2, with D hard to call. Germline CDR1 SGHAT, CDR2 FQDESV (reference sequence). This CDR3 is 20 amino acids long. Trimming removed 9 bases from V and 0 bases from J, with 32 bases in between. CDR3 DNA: TGTGCCAGTGTCCCTTTTAGAGTGGCTATATTCTTATGTGCTAACTATGGCTACACCTTC. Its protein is CASVPFRVAIFLCANYGYTF.

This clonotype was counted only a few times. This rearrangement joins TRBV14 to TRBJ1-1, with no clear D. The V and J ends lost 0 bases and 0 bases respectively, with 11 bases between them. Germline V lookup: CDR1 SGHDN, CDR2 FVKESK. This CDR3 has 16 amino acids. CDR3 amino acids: CASSQERNSMNTEAFF. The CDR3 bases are TGTGCCAGCAGCCAAGAAAGGAACAGCATGAACACTGAAGCTTTCTTT.

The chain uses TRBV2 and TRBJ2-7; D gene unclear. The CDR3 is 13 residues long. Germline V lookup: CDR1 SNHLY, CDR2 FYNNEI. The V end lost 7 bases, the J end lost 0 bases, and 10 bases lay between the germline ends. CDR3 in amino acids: CASTDLPSYEQYF. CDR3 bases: TGTGCCAGCACCGACCTGCCCTCCTACGAGCAGTACTTC.

In DNA, the CDR3 is TGCAGTGCCCAAGGTAGAGGCTCCTACGAGCAGTACTTC. It specifies CSAQGRGSYEQYF. The rearrangement joins TRBV20-1 to TRBJ2-7; D gene ambiguous. CDR1 is DFQATT, CDR2 SNEGSKA, per germline (reference sequence). Trimming took off 6 bases at V and 0 bases at J, with 12 bases between the two ends. The CDR3 is 13 amino acids.

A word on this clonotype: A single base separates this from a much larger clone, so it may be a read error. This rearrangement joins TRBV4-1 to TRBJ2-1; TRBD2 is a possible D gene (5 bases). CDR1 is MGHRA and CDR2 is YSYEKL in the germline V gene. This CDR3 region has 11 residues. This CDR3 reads CASSQGRRWVF. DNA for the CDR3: TGCGCCAGCAGCCAAGGTCGGAGGTGGGTCTTC.